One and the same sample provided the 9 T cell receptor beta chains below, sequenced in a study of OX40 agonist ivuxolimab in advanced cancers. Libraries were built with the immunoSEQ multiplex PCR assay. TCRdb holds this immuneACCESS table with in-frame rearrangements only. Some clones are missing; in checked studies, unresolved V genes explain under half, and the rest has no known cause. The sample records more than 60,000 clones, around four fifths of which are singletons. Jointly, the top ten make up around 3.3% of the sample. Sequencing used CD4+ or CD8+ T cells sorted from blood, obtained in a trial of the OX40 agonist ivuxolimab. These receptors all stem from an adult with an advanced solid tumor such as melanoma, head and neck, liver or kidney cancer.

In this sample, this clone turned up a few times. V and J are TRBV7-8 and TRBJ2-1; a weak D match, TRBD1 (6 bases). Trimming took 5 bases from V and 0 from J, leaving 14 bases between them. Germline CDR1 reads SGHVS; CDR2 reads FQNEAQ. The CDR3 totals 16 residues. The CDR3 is CASSAYRVSSYNEQFF. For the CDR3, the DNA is TGTGCCAGCAGCGCGTACAGGGTGAGCTCCTACAATGAGCAGTTCTTC.

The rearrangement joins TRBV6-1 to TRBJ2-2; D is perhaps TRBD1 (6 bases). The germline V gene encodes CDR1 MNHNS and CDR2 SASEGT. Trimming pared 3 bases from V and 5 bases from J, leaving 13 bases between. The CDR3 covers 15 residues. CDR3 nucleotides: TGTGCCAGCAGTGATTGGGACACCAAGACCGGGGAGCTGTTTTTT. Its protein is CASSDWDTKTGELFF.

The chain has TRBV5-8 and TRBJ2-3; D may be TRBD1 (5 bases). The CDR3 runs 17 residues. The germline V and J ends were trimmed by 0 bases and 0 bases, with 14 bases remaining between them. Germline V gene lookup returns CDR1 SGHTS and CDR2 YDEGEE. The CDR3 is CASSLGRRTSSTDTQYF. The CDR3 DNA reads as TGTGCCAGCAGCTTGGGTCGCCGGACATCTAGCACAGATACGCAGTATTTT.

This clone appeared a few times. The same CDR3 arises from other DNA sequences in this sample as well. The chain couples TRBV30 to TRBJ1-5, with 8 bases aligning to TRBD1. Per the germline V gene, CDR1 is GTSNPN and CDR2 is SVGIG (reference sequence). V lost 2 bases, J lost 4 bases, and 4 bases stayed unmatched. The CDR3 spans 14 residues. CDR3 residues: CAWSSGTGNQPQHF. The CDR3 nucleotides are TGTGCCTGGAGTTCCGGGACAGGTAATCAGCCCCAGCATTTT.

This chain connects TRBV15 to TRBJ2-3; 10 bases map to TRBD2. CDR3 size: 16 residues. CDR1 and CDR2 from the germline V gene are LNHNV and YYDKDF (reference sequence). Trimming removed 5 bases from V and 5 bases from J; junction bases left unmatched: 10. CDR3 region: CATSPAGGPGVDTQYF. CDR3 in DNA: TGTGCCACCAGCCCAGCGGGGGGGCCAGGGGTAGATACGCAGTATTTT.

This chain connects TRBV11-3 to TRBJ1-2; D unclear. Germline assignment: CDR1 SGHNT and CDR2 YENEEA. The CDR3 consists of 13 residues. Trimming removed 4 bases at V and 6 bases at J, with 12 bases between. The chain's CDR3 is CASSYLGIDGYTF. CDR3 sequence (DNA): TGTGCCAGCAGCTACTTAGGCATAGATGGCTACACCTTC.

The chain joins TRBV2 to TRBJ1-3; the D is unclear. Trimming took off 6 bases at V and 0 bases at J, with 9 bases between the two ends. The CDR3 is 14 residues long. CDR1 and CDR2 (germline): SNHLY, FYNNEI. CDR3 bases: TGTGCCAGCAGGGAAAGCTACTCTGGAAACACCATATATTTT. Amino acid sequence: CASRESYSGNTIYF.

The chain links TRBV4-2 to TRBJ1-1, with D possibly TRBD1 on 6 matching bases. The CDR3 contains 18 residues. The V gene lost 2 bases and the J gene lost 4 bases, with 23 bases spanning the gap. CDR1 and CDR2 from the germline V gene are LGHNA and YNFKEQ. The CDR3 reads CASSQSGRGVTLSTEAFF. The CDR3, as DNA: TGTGCCAGCAGCCAATCCGGTAGGGGGGTAACCCTTTCCACTGAAGCTTTCTTT.

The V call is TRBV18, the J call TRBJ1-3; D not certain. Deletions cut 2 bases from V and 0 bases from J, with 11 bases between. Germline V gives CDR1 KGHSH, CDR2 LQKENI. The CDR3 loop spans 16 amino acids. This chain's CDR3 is CASSPLAETSGNTIYF. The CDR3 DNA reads TGTGCCAGCTCACCATTGGCGGAAACCTCTGGAAACACCATATATTTT.